This T cell receptor beta chain comes out of a study of spatial heterogeneity in lung cancer. For the study at large: In tumor regions, TCR transcript counts tracked strongly with a T cell module score from matched bulk RNA-seq. Study observations and caveats: Counts of expanded intratumoral alpha and beta TCRs tracked tumor mutation counts.

TCRdb processed the 5' RACE reads anew with MiXCR; each CDR3 protein has one entry. The repertoire has about 12,000 distinct CDR3 sequences, around 5% of them found once; the top ten carry about 34%. Sample time point: sample taken at primary tumor resection. From tumor, nontumor lung or frozen PBMC, whole RNA was taken unsorted for sequencing. This clonotype was seen many times. The antigen remains undetermined. Germline V gene sequence: CDR1 SGHVS, CDR2 FQNEAQ. Trimming stripped 1 base from V and 6 bases from J, with 5 bases between. CDR3 length: 12 residues. The clonotype comes from a male donor with early-stage non-small cell lung cancer. The input for sequencing was lung tumor tissue, taken at surgery. This chain links TRBV7-8 with TRBJ2-3; D ambiguous. In nucleotides, the CDR3 is TGTGCCAGCAGCTTAGGACTCGATACGCAGTATTTT. Its translation is CASSLGLDTQYF.